Shown below are 32 T cell receptor beta chains from a single sample sequenced in a study of monozygotic twins with inflammatory bowel disease. TCRdb processed the 5' RACE reads again and assigns one entry to each CDR3 protein, with no DNA. The ten top clones account for 2% to 2.5%, within a sample of 350,000 to 500,000 distinct CDR3 sequences. Input material: blood. These receptors originate from a human donor with ulcerative colitis or Crohn's disease, or a healthy co-twin of an affected twin (not recorded which).

The gene calls are TRBV7-2 and TRBJ2-7. Germline V gene sequence: CDR1 SGHTA, CDR2 FQGNSA. The CDR3 is made up of 14 amino acids. The CDR3 region is CASSYASRGYEQYF.

The rearrangement joins TRBV12-3 or TRBV12-4 to TRBJ1-2; TCRdb names TRBD1, which stays unverified in the absence of DNA. The CDR3 covers 14 residues. The CDR3: CASSPWTGGNGYTF.

The chain couples TRBV5-1 to TRBJ1-4; TCRdb names TRBD1, which stays unverified in the absence of DNA. CDR1 SGHRS and CDR2 YFSETQ come from the germline V gene. CDR3 length equals 15 residues. The CDR3 reads CASSFWGESYEKLFF.

The chain has TRBV7-2 and TRBJ2-3. This CDR3 is 13 amino acids long. Germline V lookup: CDR1 SGHTA, CDR2 FQGNSA. CDR3 amino acids: CASSSNRGDTQYF.

The rearrangement links TRBV12-3 or TRBV12-4 to TRBJ1-1; TCRdb indicates TRBD1, and absent DNA this call remains unverified. The CDR3 contains 14 residues. CDR3 sequence reads: CASSLVGGFTEAFF.

This chain uses TRBV29-1 with TRBJ2-3; the TCRdb call, TRBD2, lacks DNA for checking. This CDR3 spans 14 amino acids. Germline V gene lookup returns CDR1 SQVTM and CDR2 ANQGSEA. This CDR3 is CSVVSGRSPDTQYF.

V and J are TRBV27 and TRBJ1-1; the TRBD1 assignment by TCRdb is unverifiable without DNA. CDR1 is MNHEY and CDR2 is SMNVEV in the germline V gene (reference sequence). There are 14 residues in the CDR3. The CDR3 loop is CASSLLGAGTEAFF.

The chain combines TRBV20-1 with TRBJ2-3. Germline assignment: CDR1 DFQATT and CDR2 SNEGSKA (reference sequence). CDR3 length: 13 amino acids. The CDR3 region is CSARVAFTDTQYF.

The chain uses TRBV20-1 and TRBJ2-7; TCRdb outputs TRBD2, but without DNA this stays unchecked. This CDR3 comprises 13 residues. From germline, CDR1 is DFQATT and CDR2 SNEGSKA (reference sequence). The CDR3 sequence is CSAAPGLGYEQYF.

The chain joins TRBV5-1 to TRBJ2-1; with no DNA, the TCRdb D assignment of TRBD2 cannot be verified. Germline V gene sequence: CDR1 SGHRS, CDR2 YFSETQ. The CDR3 loop spans 14 amino acids. CDR3 in amino acids: CASWASGAYNEQFF.

The chain carries TRBV3-1 and TRBJ2-2; TCRdb returns TRBD1, unconfirmable since there is no DNA. CDR3 length equals 14 residues. The V gene's germline CDR1 is LGHDT and CDR2 YNNKEL (reference sequence). CDR3 sequence reads: CASSQETRPGELFF.

This chain uses TRBV6-5 with TRBJ1-2. The CDR3 sequence is 13 residues long. Germline-derived CDR1 and CDR2 are MNHEY and SVGAGI. The CDR3 spells CASSYGLKDGYTF.

The genes are TRBV6-1 and TRBJ2-2; no DNA is available, so the TRBD1 call from TCRdb remains unchecked. The germline V gene has CDR1 MNHNS and CDR2 SASEGT. The CDR3 contains 12 residues. The CDR3 loop is CASSEGDASVFF.

The J gene is TRBJ2-1, the V gene TRBV5-1; absent DNA, TCRdb's TRBD1 call cannot be checked. The CDR3 runs 15 residues. Germline CDR1 and CDR2: SGHRS and YFSETQ. The CDR3 spells CASSFQIGTGYEQFF.

CDR3 region: CATSRGLVQETQYF. The chain has TRBV15 and TRBJ2-5; the D gene TCRdb calls, TRBD2, cannot be checked with no DNA. Looked up from germline, CDR1 is LNHNV and CDR2 is YYDKDF (reference sequence). This CDR3 comprises 14 residues.

The chain has TRBV4-3 and TRBJ2-7; TCRdb calls TRBD1, which cannot be checked without DNA. Germline lookup yields CDR1 LGHNA and CDR2 YSLEER. CDR3 size: 16 residues. The CDR3 here is CASSQRDSGVTYEQYF.

This sequence joins TRBV11-2 and TRBJ1-1. Per the germline V gene, CDR1 is SGHAT and CDR2 is FQNNGV. The CDR3 has 19 amino acids. CDR3 in amino acids: CASSLVGGNRGRAVAEAFF.

The chain has TRBV6-1 and TRBJ2-3; TCRdb's assignment of TRBD2 cannot be checked, as there is no DNA. The CDR3 is 15 residues long. Germline CDR1 is MNHNS and CDR2 is SASEGT. The CDR3 sequence is CASSKRQGGGDTQYF.

The chain has TRBV5-1 and TRBJ2-5; the TCRdb call, TRBD1, lacks DNA for checking. CDR1 is SGHRS, CDR2 YFSETQ, per germline. This CDR3 has 11 residues. CDR3 residues: CASSAAQTQYF.

The rearrangement links TRBV18 to TRBJ1-2. Germline loops: CDR1 KGHSH, CDR2 LQKENI. This CDR3 region has 14 residues. The CDR3 sequence is CASSLQDSLYGYTF.

J is TRBJ1-2 and V is TRBV7-9; TCRdb designates TRBD1, a call that cannot be tested without DNA. CDR1 is SEHNR and CDR2 is FQNEAQ in the germline V gene (reference sequence). The CDR3 covers 17 residues. CDR3 in amino acids: CASSLDPDVSTNYGYTF.

This chain uses TRBV4-2 with TRBJ1-6. Germline V gene data show CDR1 as LGHNA and CDR2 as YNFKEQ. The CDR3 runs 15 residues. CDR3 protein: CASSQARESGSPLHF.

The V gene is TRBV7-8, the J gene TRBJ1-6; as DNA is missing, the TRBD1 call by TCRdb cannot be tested. The germline CDR1 and CDR2 sequences are SGHVS and FQNEAQ. The CDR3 is 15 amino acids. CDR3 protein: CASSLAGAGAGSLHF.

The J gene is TRBJ2-7, the V gene TRBV19. Germline V CDR1 and CDR2: LNHDA, SQIVND (reference sequence). This CDR3 has 12 residues. The CDR3 loop is CASAGLLGEQYF.

The genes are TRBV29-1 and TRBJ1-1; lacking DNA, the TRBD1 call made by TCRdb goes unchecked. The germline CDR1 and CDR2 sequences are SQVTM and ANQGSEA. The CDR3 is 15 residues long. This CDR3 reads CSVEPAGGGNTEAFF.

The chain couples TRBV2 to TRBJ1-5; TCRdb's D call of TRBD1 is untestable without DNA. From germline, CDR1 is SNHLY and CDR2 FYNNEI. This CDR3 spans 13 amino acids. The chain's CDR3 is CASTGQSNQPQHF. The whole variable domain, filled in from reference TRBV2 and TRBJ1-5, reads EPEVTQTPSHQVTQMGQEVILRCVPISNHLYFYWYRQILGQKVEFLVSFYNNEISEKSEIFDDQFSVERPDGSNFTLKIRSTKLEDSAMYFCASTGQSNQPQHFGDGTRLSIL.

The chain couples TRBV6-6 to TRBJ2-2. This CDR3 contains 13 residues. Germline values: CDR1 MNHNY, CDR2 SVGAGI (reference sequence). This chain's CDR3 is CASSPVATGELFF.

The CDR3 is CASTISRGSGSPLHF. The chain couples TRBV19 to TRBJ1-6. This CDR3 contains 15 residues. Germline V gene sequence: CDR1 LNHDA, CDR2 SQIVND (reference sequence).

The V call is TRBV7-7, the J call TRBJ2-2; without DNA, the TCRdb call of TRBD1 cannot be checked. Germline CDR1 SSHAT, CDR2 FNYEAQ (reference sequence). The length of the CDR3 is 13 residues. CDR3: CASSGDRVGELFF.

The V gene is TRBV12-3 or TRBV12-4, the J gene TRBJ1-2. The CDR3 is made up of 12 amino acids. The CDR3 sequence: CASSLTSYGYTF.

The gene calls are TRBV5-5 and TRBJ2-3; without DNA, the TCRdb call of TRBD1 cannot be checked. CDR3 length: 15 residues. The germline V gene has CDR1 SGHKS and CDR2 YYEKEE (reference sequence). The CDR3 sequence: CASSLLGGLGGTQYF.

V is TRBV2 and J is TRBJ2-2. This CDR3 contains 15 residues. CDR1 is SNHLY, CDR2 FYNNEI, per germline. CDR3 region: CASSERPIGTGELFF.